The 28 T cell receptor beta chains below were found in one sample sequenced in a study of response to subunit inactivated influenza vaccine. TCRdb fed the RT-PCR reads into MiXCR, producing one record per CDR3 protein. The table lists 650,000 to 850,000 distinct CDR3 sequences, approximately 14% of them singletons. The sequenced sample was PBMCs from blood, obtained 14 days before vaccination. The receptors were sampled from a man between 50 and 59 years old who received an inactivated influenza vaccine.

This clonotype has only a few counts. The V call is TRBV6-2 or TRBV6-3, the J call TRBJ2-1; D is perhaps TRBD2 (5 bases). This CDR3 is built from 13 residues. V lost 7 bases and J 1 base, leaving 8 bases between the germline ends. The germline CDR1 and CDR2 sequences are MNHEY and SVGEGT. CDR3 loop: CASNGESYNEQFF. The DNA for the CDR3 is TGTGCCAGCAACGGGGAGTCCTACAATGAGCAGTTCTTC.

The chain links TRBV5-1 to TRBJ2-3; TRBD2 matches 11 bases. This CDR3 comprises 17 residues. J lost 3 bases, V lost 0 bases, and 6 bases had no gene match. Germline V gene data show CDR1 as SGHRS and CDR2 as YFSETQ. DNA for the CDR3: TGCGCCAGCAGCTTGGCGGCGCTAGCGGGGGGAACAGATACGCAGTATTTT. This encodes CASSLAALAGGTDTQYF.

This clonotype was detected only once. The chain has TRBV10-3 and TRBJ2-3; 15 bases map to TRBD2. With V trimmed by 9 bases and J by 6 bases, 4 bases remained unmatched. Per the germline V gene, CDR1 is ENHRY and CDR2 is SYGVKD. CDR3 size: 14 residues. In nucleotides, the CDR3 is TGTGCCATTGGGACTAGCGGGAGGCTGGATACGCAGTATTTT. It translates to CAIGTSGRLDTQYF.

V usage is TRBV20-1 and J usage is TRBJ2-1, with TRBD2 matching 9 bases. The CDR3 has 18 residues. J lost 4 bases, V lost 0 bases, and 13 bases had no gene match. Looked up from germline, CDR1 is DFQATT and CDR2 is SNEGSKA (reference sequence). For the CDR3, the DNA is TGCAGTGCTAGAGATTTCAAGAGTAGCGGGAGCCAATACAATGAGCAGTTCTTC. Encoded protein: CSARDFKSSGSQYNEQFF.

This clonotype was seen repeatedly, ten times or more. This rearrangement joins TRBV7-2 to TRBJ1-5; D is uncertain. V lost 5 bases and J lost 5, with 10 bases in between. The CDR3 spans 13 residues. Germline V gene lookup returns CDR1 SGHTA and CDR2 FQGNSA. DNA of the CDR3: TGTGCCAGCAGCCCGAACCCCGATCAGCCCCAGCATTTT. Translation gives CASSPNPDQPQHF.

The rearrangement joins TRBV6-5 to TRBJ1-5; a weak D match, TRBD1 (6 bases). Germline CDR1 is MNHEY and CDR2 is SVGAGI. The CDR3 has 15 residues. V was trimmed by 0 bases and J by 5 bases, leaving 11 bases between them. The CDR3: CASSYSWDNYQPQHF. The CDR3 region has the DNA TGTGCCAGCAGTTACTCGTGGGACAACTATCAGCCCCAGCATTTT.

There are a few counts of this clonotype. The rearrangement uses TRBV3-1 and TRBJ2-5; the D is unclear. This CDR3 is built from 14 residues. Germline V lookup: CDR1 LGHDT, CDR2 YNNKEL (reference sequence). Trimming left V 4 bases short and J 5 bases short, with 14 bases between. Here the CDR3 DNA reads TGTGCCAGCAGCCGAGATATAGAATTGGAGACCCAGTACTTC. Residues: CASSRDIELETQYF.

This chain joins TRBV7-2 and TRBJ2-5, with D perhaps matching TRBD1 or TRBD2 (5 bases each). This CDR3 is built from 16 residues. Germline CDR1 is SGHTA and CDR2 is FQGNSA. The ends were cut back, 1 base at V and 4 bases at J, with 16 bases in the middle. CDR3 loop: CASSLGGTFLRETQYF. CDR3 nucleotides: TGTGCCAGCAGCTTAGGTGGGACCTTTCTTAGAGAGACCCAGTACTTC. The full variable domain, in which reference TRBV7-2 and TRBJ2-5 provide the parts outside the CDR3, is GAGVSQSPSNKVTEKGKDVELRCDPISGHTALYWYRQSLGQGLEFLIYFQGNSAPDKSGLPSDRFSAERTGGSVSTLTIQRTQQEDSAVYLCASSLGGTFLRETQYFGPGTRLLVL.

This rearrangement joins TRBV24-1 to TRBJ1-2; the D gene is possibly TRBD1 (5 bases). The CDR3 loop spans 15 amino acids. Trimming took 5 bases from V and 4 from J, leaving 16 bases between them. Germline V gives CDR1 KGHDR, CDR2 SFDVKD. CDR3 bases: TGTGCCACCAGTGCTCAGGGAAAGTGGGGCTATGGCTACACCTTC. It specifies CATSAQGKWGYGYTF.

This rearrangement joins TRBV28 to TRBJ2-7, with TRBD2 matching 7 bases. Germline CDR1 reads MDHEN; CDR2 reads SYDVKM. The CDR3 is made up of 14 amino acids. V lost 7 bases to trimming and J lost 4 bases; unmatched junction nucleotides: 10. CDR3 nucleotide sequence: TGTGCCAGCAAATCTTTGCGGGGGATATACGAGCAGTACTTC. Translated, it gives CASKSLRGIYEQYF.

This clonotype was observed at least ten times. V and J are TRBV4-2 and TRBJ2-7; D not certain. Trimming pared 1 base from V and 1 base from J, leaving 11 bases between. From germline, CDR1 is LGHNA and CDR2 YNFKEQ. The CDR3 contains 15 residues. CDR3 loop: CASSQGLTGSYEQYF. The CDR3 nucleotides are TGTGCCAGCAGCCAAGGTCTGACCGGATCCTACGAGCAGTACTTC.

Ten or more counts support this clonotype. V gene TRBV3-1 combines with J gene TRBJ2-2; D may be TRBD1 or TRBD2 (6 bases each). The V gene lost 1 base and the J gene lost 7 bases, with 10 bases spanning the gap. Germline-derived CDR1 and CDR2 are LGHDT and YNNKEL (reference sequence). The CDR3 loop spans 14 amino acids. The CDR3 sequence: CASSQGGGGGELFF. CDR3 in DNA: TGTGCCAGCAGCCAAGGAGGAGGGGGCGGGGAGCTGTTTTTT.

This rearrangement joins TRBV30 to TRBJ2-5, with D tentatively TRBD2 (7 bases). The tail of the sequence fits TRBJ2-1 better, so the J call may be wrong. Looked up from germline, CDR1 is GTSNPN and CDR2 is SVGIG (reference sequence). The CDR3 covers 16 residues. DNA for the CDR3: TGTGCCCGGTCCGGGGGGCCCACTAGAAACCAAGAGACCCAGTTCTTC. It translates to CARSGGPTRNQETQFF.

V gene TRBV12-3 or TRBV12-4 combines with J gene TRBJ2-7; D is perhaps TRBD2 (6 bases). CDR3 size: 17 residues. V dropped 5 bases and J dropped 1 base, with 21 bases sitting between them. CDR3 in DNA: TGTGCCAGCAGTCCGGGACTTCGGAGTCCCGATTCCTACGAGCAGTACTTC. Protein sequence: CASSPGLRSPDSYEQYF.

V is TRBV20-1 and J is TRBJ2-7; D remains unclear. The CDR3 has 14 residues. Trimming shortened V by 1 base and J by 6 bases, and 16 bases separated the two germline ends. Germline V lookup: CDR1 DFQATT, CDR2 SNEGSKA (reference sequence). The CDR3 spells CSARGFYEWSEQYF. Written as DNA, the CDR3 is TGCAGTGCTAGAGGTTTCTACGAGTGGTCCGAGCAGTACTTC.

In this sample, this clonotype turned up a few times. The genes are TRBV28 and TRBJ2-7; 9 bases are a match to TRBD1. V dropped 7 bases and J dropped 7; count of bases not matched to a gene: 11. In germline, CDR1 is MDHEN, CDR2 SYDVKM. This CDR3 is 14 amino acids long. This CDR3 is CASTTAGTGREQYF. DNA for the CDR3: TGTGCCAGCACGACCGCCGGGACAGGGAGAGAGCAGTACTTC.

This clonotype was counted between two and nine times. The V call is TRBV20-1, the J call TRBJ2-2; TRBD2 matches at 11 bases. Trimming cost V 6 bases and J 6 bases; bases outside gene matches: 12. This CDR3 spans 16 amino acids. Germline V gives CDR1 DFQATT, CDR2 SNEGSKA (reference sequence). CDR3 nucleotide sequence: TGCAGTGCCCTAGAACTAGCGGGAGAATATGCCGGGGAGCTGTTTTTT. Translating it yields CSALELAGEYAGELFF.

This clonotype was picked up many times. This chain connects TRBV11-2 to TRBJ2-1; D gene ambiguous. The CDR3 runs to 17 residues. Trimming removed 5 bases from V and 0 bases from J, with 17 bases in between. CDR1 is SGHAT, CDR2 FQNNGV, per germline. The CDR3 loop is CASSQLVASLSYNEQFF. The DNA of the CDR3 is TGTGCCAGCAGCCAATTAGTTGCGTCCCTCTCCTACAATGAGCAGTTCTTC.

This clonotype was recorded a few times. This chain joins TRBV9 and TRBJ2-2; no firm D call. This CDR3 spans 14 amino acids. Germline V gene data show CDR1 as SGDLS and CDR2 as YYNGEE. Trimming left V 7 bases short and J 4 bases short, with 14 bases between. The CDR3 sequence: CASGALPGTGELFF. DNA for the CDR3: TGTGCCAGCGGAGCATTACCAGGCACCGGGGAGCTGTTTTTT.

This clonotype was recorded a few times. The V call is TRBV12-3 or TRBV12-4, the J call TRBJ1-5; TRBD1 might be the D (6 bases). V was cut by 5 bases and J by 0 bases, with 8 bases left in between. This CDR3 region has 14 residues. The CDR3 sequence: CASSTGSSNQPQHF. The CDR3 bases are TGTGCCAGCAGTACAGGGTCTAGCAATCAGCCCCAGCATTTT.

V is TRBV5-1 and J is TRBJ2-3, with 8 bases identical to TRBD2. Per the germline V gene, CDR1 is SGHRS and CDR2 is YFSETQ. The CDR3 covers 21 residues. J was trimmed by 2 bases and V by 0 bases; bases with no gene match: 20. Written as DNA, the CDR3 is TGCGCCAGCAGCTTGGATTCCCACTTAGCGGGGCGTACGCGTTCCACAGATACGCAGTATTTT. This sequence encodes CASSLDSHLAGRTRSTDTQYF.

The table lists this clonotype with a few counts. This rearrangement joins TRBV29-1 to TRBJ2-1; 7 bases fit TRBD1. The CDR3 is made up of 13 amino acids. After removal of 7 bases from V and 4 bases from J, the junction contained 7 bases not matched to a gene. CDR1 SQVTM and CDR2 ANQGSEA come from the germline V gene. The CDR3, as DNA: TGCAGCGCCAAGACAGGGCGATACAATGAGCAGTTCTTC. The encoded protein is CSAKTGRYNEQFF.

This clonotype was seen a few times. The J gene is TRBJ2-6, the V gene TRBV9, with D unclear. V lost 2 bases to trimming and J lost 0 bases, with 6 bases between them. The CDR3 covers 15 residues. Germline V gene lookup returns CDR1 SGDLS and CDR2 YYNGEE. CDR3 bases: TGTGCCAGCAGCGTGGTGAGCTCTGGGGCCAACGTCCTGACTTTC. Amino acids: CASSVVSSGANVLTF.

The chain uses TRBV7-2 and TRBJ2-2; no definite D call. CDR3 size: 17 residues. V lost 4 bases and J 6 bases, leaving 21 bases between the germline ends. Germline CDR1 is SGHTA and CDR2 is FQGNSA. The CDR3 here is CASSYPSGPRLSGELFF. The CDR3 DNA sequence: TGTGCCAGCAGCTACCCATCGGGTCCCAGATTATCCGGGGAGCTGTTTTTT. Complete variable domain (other parts from reference TRBV7-2 and TRBJ2-2): GAGVSQSPSNKVTEKGKDVELRCDPISGHTALYWYRQSLGQGLEFLIYFQGNSAPDKSGLPSDRFSAERTGGSVSTLTIQRTQQEDSAVYLCASSYPSGPRLSGELFFGEGSRLTVL.

This clonotype turned up a few times. J is TRBJ2-1 and V is TRBV28, with 8 bases identical to TRBD2. Germline CDR1 MDHEN, CDR2 SYDVKM. This CDR3 has 16 residues. The V and J ends lost 8 bases and 0 bases, in that order; junction bases with no gene match: 9. In DNA, the CDR3 is TGTGCCAGCGTCTCCGCCGGGACTAGCTCCTACAATGAGCAGTTCTTC. It specifies CASVSAGTSSYNEQFF.

V usage is TRBV4-3 and J usage is TRBJ1-4; D gene unclear. The CDR3 totals 13 residues. V was trimmed by 1 base and J by 3 bases, leaving 3 bases between them. Germline assignment: CDR1 LGHNA and CDR2 YSLEER. CDR3 residues: CASSQGSNEKLFF. CDR3 sequence (DNA): TGCGCCAGCAGCCAAGGTTCTAATGAAAAACTGTTTTTT.

This clonotype appeared a few times. This rearrangement joins TRBV11-1 to TRBJ2-5; 9 bases map to TRBD1. The V gene end was trimmed by 3 bases and the J gene end by 4 bases; junction bases not matched to a gene: 6. The germline V gene has CDR1 SGHAT and CDR2 FQDESV (reference sequence). The CDR3 has 15 residues. CDR3: CASSFTGGTLETQYF. The DNA for the CDR3 is TGTGCCAGCAGCTTTACAGGGGGCACATTAGAGACCCAGTACTTC.

The chain combines TRBV18 with TRBJ2-4; 8 bases are a match to TRBD1. From germline, CDR1 is KGHSH and CDR2 LQKENI. This CDR3 comprises 16 residues. After removal of 4 bases from V and 8 bases from J, the junction contained 13 bases not matched to a gene. The CDR3 spells CASSHERTGRLDIQYF. The CDR3, as DNA: TGTGCCAGCTCACACGAGAGGACAGGGCGTTTAGACATTCAGTACTTC.